The 20 T cell receptor beta chains below all came from one sample that was sequenced in a study of human T cells and chemical hapten exposure. In TCRdb, the RACE reads were re-called with MiXCR into one record per CDR3 protein. The profile covers 150,000 to 200,000 distinct CDR3 sequences, with roughly 14% appearing a single time and less than 2% taken by the ten largest. The time point: patch test 1, 2 weeks after DPC sensitization. The treatment here: therapeutic diphenylcyclopropenone sensitization with weekly scalp DPC. The input for sequencing was whole blood, taken in connection with sensitization to the hapten diphenylcyclopropenone (DPC). The receptors were gathered from a woman in her thirties with alopecia areata. Some clones in this sample may be carry-over from other donors' samples.

The chain couples TRBV28 to TRBJ1-2, with a possible D match to TRBD1 (5 bases). CDR3 length equals 14 residues. Germline loops: CDR1 MDHEN, CDR2 SYDVKM. V shed 6 bases and J shed 3 bases, with 14 bases lying between them. The CDR3 reads CASSLQGVDYGYTF. The DNA for the CDR3 is TGTGCCAGCAGCCTTCAGGGAGTGGACTATGGCTACACCTTC.

The V call is TRBV28, the J call TRBJ2-4, with 10 nucleotides matching TRBD1. Trimming cost V 5 bases and J 5 bases; bases outside gene matches: 3. The germline CDR1 and CDR2 sequences are MDHEN and SYDVKM. CDR3 length equals 14 residues. The chain's CDR3 is CASSPGTGENIQYF. The DNA for the CDR3 is TGTGCCAGCAGTCCGGGGACAGGGGAAAACATTCAGTACTTC.

This clonotype turned up a few times. The V gene is TRBV2, the J gene TRBJ2-1; 13 bases match TRBD2. V shed 11 bases and J 12 bases; nucleotides not matched to a gene: 7. The CDR3 runs to 12 residues. Germline CDR1 and CDR2: SNHLY and FYNNEI. The CDR3 sequence is CASRTSGGGQFF. The CDR3 DNA sequence: TGTGCCTCTCGGACTAGCGGGGGCGGGCAGTTCTTC.

The gene calls are TRBV3-2 and TRBJ2-7. TRBV3-2 is deemed a pseudogene. This CDR3 has 12 amino acids. CDR3 nucleotides: TGTGCCAGCAGCCAAGAGTTGGACGAGCAGTACTTC. This gives the protein CASSQELDEQYF.

This chain links TRBV11-2 with TRBJ1-5; unclear D gene. V lost 1 base to trimming and J lost 2 bases, with 9 bases between them. Germline assignment: CDR1 SGHAT and CDR2 FQNNGV. This CDR3 spans 15 amino acids. CDR3 DNA sequence: TGTGCCAGCAGCTTAGTTTCAGGCCGCAATCAGCCCCAGCATTTT. As protein: CASSLVSGRNQPQHF.

This clonotype occurred a few times. This chain joins TRBV20-1 and TRBJ1-2; D gene uncertain. CDR3 length equals 13 residues. V was cut by 2 bases and J by 6 bases, with 13 bases left in between. Germline assignment: CDR1 DFQATT and CDR2 SNEGSKA (reference sequence). CDR3 coding DNA: TGCAGTGCTAGATCCCGGCCTGGAGATGGCTACACCTTC. This encodes CSARSRPGDGYTF.

This clonotype was recorded a few times. This chain joins TRBV6-2 or TRBV6-3 and TRBJ2-5; possibly TRBD2 for D (6 bases). The ends were cut back, 4 bases at V and 4 bases at J, with 13 bases in the middle. CDR1 is MNHEY, CDR2 SVGEGT, per germline. This CDR3 has 14 amino acids. The CDR3 region is CASSWGTARETQYF. CDR3 nucleotides: TGTGCCAGCAGTTGGGGGACTGCGCGAGAGACCCAGTACTTC.

This sequence joins TRBV5-1 and TRBJ2-5; D is possibly TRBD1 (7 bases). V was cut by 4 bases and J by 1 base, with 14 bases left in between. Looked up from germline, CDR1 is SGHRS and CDR2 is YFSETQ. This CDR3 has 15 residues. The CDR3: CASSPEGQFQETQYF. CDR3 DNA sequence: TGCGCCAGCAGCCCGGAGGGACAGTTCCAAGAGACCCAGTACTTC.

J is TRBJ2-7 and V is TRBV12-3 or TRBV12-4; 7 positions match TRBD1. The CDR3 is 13 residues long. V lost 4 bases, J lost 5 bases, and 5 bases stayed unmatched. The CDR3 bases are TGTGCCAGCAGTTCCGGGACAGCCGACGAGCAGTACTTC. It translates to CASSSGTADEQYF.

This sequence joins TRBV7-9 and TRBJ2-2; 14 positions agree with TRBD2. The CDR3 is 16 amino acids. CDR1 SEHNR and CDR2 FQNEAQ come from the germline V gene (reference sequence). Unmatched junction bases numbered 3, after V lost 5 bases and J lost 4 bases. The CDR3 loop is CASSGTSGRSTGELFF. CDR3 DNA: TGTGCCAGCAGCGGGACTAGCGGGAGAAGCACCGGGGAGCTGTTTTTT. The entire variable domain, with the rest obtained from reference TRBV7-9 and TRBJ2-2, is as follows: DTGVSQNPRHKITKRGQNVTFRCDPISEHNRLYWYRQTLGQGPEFLTYFQNEAQLEKSRLLSDRFSAERPKGSFSTLEIQRTEQGDSAMYLCASSGTSGRSTGELFFGEGSRLTVL.

There are a few counts of this clonotype. The chain uses TRBV6-6 and TRBJ1-3, with 11 bases identical to TRBD1. The junction had 7 bases not matched to a gene; V was cut back by 6 bases and J by 3 bases. Per germline, CDR1 MNHNY and CDR2 SVGAGI (reference sequence). There are 16 residues in the CDR3. In DNA, the CDR3 is TGTGCCAGCAGAGCAACGGACAGGGGGCTTGGAAACACCATATATTTT. This encodes CASRATDRGLGNTIYF.

A few counts support this clonotype. The CDR3 region has the DNA TGTGCCAGTACCCTCTCGGGACTAGCCACCGGGGAGCAGTTCTTC. Protein: CASTLSGLATGEQFF. The J gene is TRBJ2-1, the V gene TRBV19, with TRBD2 identical over 9 bases. The CDR3 spans 15 residues. V was pared by 7 bases and J by 10 bases, with 14 bases of the junction left unmatched. Germline assignment: CDR1 LNHDA and CDR2 SQIVND (reference sequence).

This clonotype was seen repeatedly, ten times or more. This rearrangement joins TRBV2 to TRBJ2-7; D remains ambiguous. From germline, CDR1 is SNHLY and CDR2 FYNNEI. Trimming left V 4 bases short and J 2 bases short, with 6 bases between. The CDR3 runs 12 residues. CDR3 sequence reads: CASSAETYEQYF. In nucleotides, the CDR3 is TGTGCCAGCAGTGCTGAGACCTACGAGCAGTACTTC. Filled out from reference TRBV2 and TRBJ2-7, the complete variable domain reads EPEVTQTPSHQVTQMGQEVILRCVPISNHLYFYWYRQILGQKVEFLVSFYNNEISEKSEIFDDQFSVERPDGSNFTLKIRSTKLEDSAMYFCASSAETYEQYFGPGTRLTVT.

At least ten counts were recorded for this clonotype. The V gene is TRBV7-2, the J gene TRBJ2-1, with 9 bases matching TRBD1. V shed 5 bases, J shed 4 bases, and the junction held 6 bases outside the gene matches. This CDR3 has 15 residues. In germline, CDR1 is SGHTA, CDR2 FQGNSA. CDR3 region: CASSPTGGAYNEQFF. Written as DNA, the CDR3 is TGTGCCAGCAGCCCTACAGGGGGCGCGTACAATGAGCAGTTCTTC.

There are many counts of this clonotype. V usage is TRBV12-5 and J usage is TRBJ2-5, with TRBD2 matching over 10 bases. The CDR3 spans 15 residues. Germline loops: CDR1 LGHNT, CDR2 FRNRAP. V gave up 6 bases and J gave up 2 bases; unmatched junction bases: 6. The CDR3 DNA is TGTGCTAGTGGCCAAGGACTAGCGGATCAAGAGACCCAGTACTTC. Amino acid sequence: CASGQGLADQETQYF.

V is TRBV7-8 and J is TRBJ2-3; the D is unclear. The ends were cut back, 5 bases at V and 0 bases at J, with 9 bases in the middle. This CDR3 contains 14 residues. The germline V gene has CDR1 SGHVS and CDR2 FQNEAQ. CDR3: CASSPRWSTDTQYF. The CDR3 DNA is TGTGCCAGCAGCCCCCGGTGGAGCACAGATACGCAGTATTTT. The full variable domain, completed using reference TRBV7-8 and TRBJ2-3, is GAGVSQSPRYKVAKRGQDVALRCDPISGHVSLFWYQQALGQGPEFLTYFQNEAQLDKSGLPSDRFFAERPEGSVSTLKIQRTQQEDSAVYLCASSPRWSTDTQYFGPGTRLTVL.

This clonotype was recorded a few times. The chain links TRBV20-1 to TRBJ1-1; no firm D call. Germline V gene sequence: CDR1 DFQATT, CDR2 SNEGSKA (reference sequence). Trimming took 7 bases from V and 5 from J, leaving 17 bases between them. The CDR3 is made up of 13 amino acids. Here the CDR3 reads CSESRQVGTEAFF. CDR3 bases: TGCAGTGAATCGCGGCAGGTTGGGACTGAAGCTTTCTTT.

The chain uses TRBV4-1 and TRBJ2-3; D is perhaps TRBD1 or TRBD2 (5 bases each). CDR3 size: 16 residues. Germline assignment: CDR1 MGHRA and CDR2 YSYEKL. The V end lost 3 bases, the J end lost 0 bases, and 13 bases lay between the germline ends. The CDR3 reads CASSHPGRESTDTQYF. CDR3 bases: TGCGCCAGCAGCCATCCGGGACGCGAAAGCACAGATACGCAGTATTTT.

In the case of this clonotype: With a much larger clone just one base away, this may be a read error. This sequence joins TRBV5-5 and TRBJ1-4; D is unclear. Trimming shortened V by 0 bases and J by 0 bases, and 6 bases separated the two germline ends. Germline CDR1 is SGHKS and CDR2 is YYEKEE (reference sequence). The CDR3 length is 15 residues. CDR3: CASSLDGSTNEKLFF. The CDR3 coding sequence is TGTGCCAGCAGCTTGGACGGATCAACTAATGAAAAACTGTTTTTT.

This chain joins TRBV3-1 and TRBJ2-1; D is possibly TRBD1 (5 bases). Trimming took 2 bases from V and 1 from J, leaving 9 bases between them. Germline V lookup: CDR1 LGHDT, CDR2 YNNKEL (reference sequence). The CDR3 runs to 15 residues. CDR3 nucleotide sequence: TGTGCCAGCAGCCAATATCAGGGTTCCTACAATGAGCAGTTCTTC. It codes for CASSQYQGSYNEQFF.